The T cell receptor (beta chain) described here comes from a study of sequential checkpoint blockade in melanoma. Study information: Each arm's sequence ended with maintenance nivolumab.

The treatment is: randomized to nivolumab then ipilimumab (arm A) or the reverse (arm B). Germline V CDR1 and CDR2: SGHAT, FQDESV (reference sequence). This CDR3 spans 13 amino acids. V shed 5 bases and J 6 bases; nucleotides not matched to a gene: 2. Assay used: immunoSEQ multiplex PCR; TCRdb lists only in-frame clones, some missing. The sample lists 25,000 to 30,000 clones; about 80% were seen once. The material sequenced was CD8+ T cells sorted from blood (inferred from file names), taken from a patient given nivolumab and ipilimumab in sequence. The V gene is TRBV11-1, the J gene TRBJ2-2; TRBD1 matches 8 bases. The clonotype comes from a human donor with melanoma. The CDR3 DNA reads as TGTGCCAGCAGCCCCAGGGGGCCCGGGGAGCTGTTTTTT. Amino acids: CASSPRGPGELFF.